This T cell receptor (beta chain) was identified in a study of blood T cell repertoires in COVID-19. Using immunoSEQ multiplex PCR, the repertoire was profiled, and TCRdb retains in-frame clones only, with some absent. The data contain roughly 80,000 clones, around 88% of them singletons. V lost 1 base and J lost 6; bases outside the gene matches: 1. The CDR3 runs to 14 residues. Germline V gives CDR1 LGHNA, CDR2 YNFKEQ. This clone has only a few counts. The V call is TRBV4-2, the J call TRBJ2-1; 9 bases match TRBD2. Sequences were obtained from peripheral blood. The clonotype was recovered from a woman over 75 with acute or convalescent COVID-19. The CDR3 sequence is CASSQGLAANEQFF. In nucleotides, the CDR3 is TGTGCCAGCAGCCAAGGACTAGCGGCCAATGAGCAGTTCTTC.